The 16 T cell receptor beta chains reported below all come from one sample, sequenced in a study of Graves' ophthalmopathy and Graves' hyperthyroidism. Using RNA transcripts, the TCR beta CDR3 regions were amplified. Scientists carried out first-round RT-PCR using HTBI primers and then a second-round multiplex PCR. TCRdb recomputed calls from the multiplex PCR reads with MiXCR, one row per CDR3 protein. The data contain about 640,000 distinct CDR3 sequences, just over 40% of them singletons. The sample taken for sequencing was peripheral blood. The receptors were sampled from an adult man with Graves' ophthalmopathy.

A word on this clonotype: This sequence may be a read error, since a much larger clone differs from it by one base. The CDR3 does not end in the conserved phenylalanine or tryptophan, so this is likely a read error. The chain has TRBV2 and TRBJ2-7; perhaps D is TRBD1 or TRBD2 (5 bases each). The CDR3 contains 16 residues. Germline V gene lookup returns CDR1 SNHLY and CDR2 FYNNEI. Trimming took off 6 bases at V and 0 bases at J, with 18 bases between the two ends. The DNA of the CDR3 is TGTGCCAGCAGCTCCGACTTGAAGGGGAGCTCCTACGAGCAGTACCTC. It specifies CASSSDLKGSSYEQYL.

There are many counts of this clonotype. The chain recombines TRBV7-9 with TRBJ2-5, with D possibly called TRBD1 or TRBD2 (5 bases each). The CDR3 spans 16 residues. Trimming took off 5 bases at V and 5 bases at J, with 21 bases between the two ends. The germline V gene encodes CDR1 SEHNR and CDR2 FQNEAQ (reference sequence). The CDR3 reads CASSPRDGLLKETQYF. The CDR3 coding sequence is TGTGCCAGCAGCCCCCGGGACGGACTCTTAAAGGAGACCCAGTACTTC.

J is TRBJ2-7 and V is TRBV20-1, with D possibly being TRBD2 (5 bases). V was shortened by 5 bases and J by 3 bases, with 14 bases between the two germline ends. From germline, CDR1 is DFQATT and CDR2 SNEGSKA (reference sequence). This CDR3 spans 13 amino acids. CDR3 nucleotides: TGCAGTGCTTGCTCTCTCCGGGGCTACGAGCAGTACTTC. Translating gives CSACSLRGYEQYF.

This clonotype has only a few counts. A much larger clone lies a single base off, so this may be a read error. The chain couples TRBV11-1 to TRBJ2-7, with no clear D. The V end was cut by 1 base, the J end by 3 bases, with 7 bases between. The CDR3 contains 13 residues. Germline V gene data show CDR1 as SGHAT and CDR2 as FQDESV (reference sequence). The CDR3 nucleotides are TGTGCCAGCAGCTTAGGCATTGTCTACGAGCAGTACTTC. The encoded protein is CASSLGIVYEQYF.

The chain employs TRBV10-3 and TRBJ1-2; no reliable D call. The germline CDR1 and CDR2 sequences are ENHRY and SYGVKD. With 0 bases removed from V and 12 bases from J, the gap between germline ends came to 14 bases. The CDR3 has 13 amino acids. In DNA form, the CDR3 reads TGTGCCATCAGTGAGTCTGGAGGGTTGGGAAACACCTTC. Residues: CAISESGGLGNTF.

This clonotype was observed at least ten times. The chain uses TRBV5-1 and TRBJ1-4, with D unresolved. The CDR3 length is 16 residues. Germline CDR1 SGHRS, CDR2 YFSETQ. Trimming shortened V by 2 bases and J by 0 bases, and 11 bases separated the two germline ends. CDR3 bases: TGCGCCAGCAGCTTTGGAAGAACCGCAACTAATGAAAAACTGTTTTTT. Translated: CASSFGRTATNEKLFF.

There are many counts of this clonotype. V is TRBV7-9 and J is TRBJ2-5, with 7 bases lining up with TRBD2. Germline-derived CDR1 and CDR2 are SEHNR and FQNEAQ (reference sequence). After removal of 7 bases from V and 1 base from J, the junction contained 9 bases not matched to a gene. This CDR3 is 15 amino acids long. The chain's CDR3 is CASTQGSGVQETQYF. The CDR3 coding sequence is TGTGCCAGCACCCAGGGCAGCGGGGTCCAAGAGACCCAGTACTTC.

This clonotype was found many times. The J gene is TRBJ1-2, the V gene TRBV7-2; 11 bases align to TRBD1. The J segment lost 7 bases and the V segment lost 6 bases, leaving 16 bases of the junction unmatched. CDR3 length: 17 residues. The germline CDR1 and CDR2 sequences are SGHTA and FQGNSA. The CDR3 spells CASSPAQDRGRVGGYTF. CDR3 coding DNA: TGTGCCAGCAGTCCAGCACAGGACAGGGGGCGTGTAGGTGGCTACACCTTC.

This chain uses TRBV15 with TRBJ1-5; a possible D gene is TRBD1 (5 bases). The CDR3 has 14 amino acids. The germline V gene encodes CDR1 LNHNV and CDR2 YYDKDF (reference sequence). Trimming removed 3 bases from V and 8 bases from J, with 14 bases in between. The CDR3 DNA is TGTGCCACCAGCAGTTTAGCGGGAGGGGAGCCCCAGCATTTT. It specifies CATSSLAGGEPQHF.

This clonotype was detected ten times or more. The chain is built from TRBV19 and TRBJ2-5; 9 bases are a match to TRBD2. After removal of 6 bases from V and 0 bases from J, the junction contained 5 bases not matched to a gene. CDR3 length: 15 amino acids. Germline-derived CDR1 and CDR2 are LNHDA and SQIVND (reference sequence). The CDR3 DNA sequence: TGTGCCAGTAGAAGAGCGGGGGGACACCAAGAGACCCAGTACTTC. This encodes CASRRAGGHQETQYF. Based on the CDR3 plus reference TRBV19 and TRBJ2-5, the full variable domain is DGGITQSPKYLFRKEGQNVTLSCEQNLNHDAMYWYRQDPGQGLRLIYYSQIVNDFQKGDIAEGYSVSREKKESFPLTVTSAQKNPTAFYLCASRRAGGHQETQYFGPGTRLLVL.

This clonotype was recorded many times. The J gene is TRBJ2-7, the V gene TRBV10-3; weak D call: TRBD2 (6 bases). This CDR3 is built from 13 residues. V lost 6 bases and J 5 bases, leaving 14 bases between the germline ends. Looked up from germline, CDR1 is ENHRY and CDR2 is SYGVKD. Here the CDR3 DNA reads TGTGCCATCAGGCAAAATGAGCGGGACGAGCAGTACTTC. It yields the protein CAIRQNERDEQYF.

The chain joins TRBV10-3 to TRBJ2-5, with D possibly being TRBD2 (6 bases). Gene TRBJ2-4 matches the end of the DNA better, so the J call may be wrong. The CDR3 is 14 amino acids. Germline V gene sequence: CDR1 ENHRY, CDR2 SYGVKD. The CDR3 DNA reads TGTGCCATCAGTGAGTCGACGGGGAGGAACATTCAGTACTTC. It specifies CAISESTGRNIQYF.

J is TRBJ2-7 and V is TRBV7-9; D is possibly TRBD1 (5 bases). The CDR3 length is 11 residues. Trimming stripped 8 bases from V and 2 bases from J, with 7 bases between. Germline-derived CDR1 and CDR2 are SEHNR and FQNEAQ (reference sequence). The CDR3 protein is CASQGAYEQYF. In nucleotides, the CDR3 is TGTGCCAGCCAAGGGGCCTACGAGCAGTACTTC. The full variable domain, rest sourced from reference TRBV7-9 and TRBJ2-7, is DTGVSQNPRHKITKRGQNVTFRCDPISEHNRLYWYRQTLGQGPEFLTYFQNEAQLEKSRLLSDRFSAERPKGSFSTLEIQRTEQGDSAMYLCASQGAYEQYFGPGTRLTVT.

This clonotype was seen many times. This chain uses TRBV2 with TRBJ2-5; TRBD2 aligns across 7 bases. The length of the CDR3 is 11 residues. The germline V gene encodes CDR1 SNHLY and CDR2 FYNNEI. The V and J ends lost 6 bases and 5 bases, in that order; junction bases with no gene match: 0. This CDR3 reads CASRLAETQYF. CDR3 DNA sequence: TGTGCCAGCAGACTAGCGGAGACCCAGTACTTC.

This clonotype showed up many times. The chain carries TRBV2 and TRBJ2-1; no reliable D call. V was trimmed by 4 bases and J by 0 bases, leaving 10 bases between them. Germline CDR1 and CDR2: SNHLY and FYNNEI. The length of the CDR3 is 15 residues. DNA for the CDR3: TGTGCCAGCAGTGTCGGGCAAAGCTCCTACAATGAGCAGTTCTTC. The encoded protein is CASSVGQSSYNEQFF.

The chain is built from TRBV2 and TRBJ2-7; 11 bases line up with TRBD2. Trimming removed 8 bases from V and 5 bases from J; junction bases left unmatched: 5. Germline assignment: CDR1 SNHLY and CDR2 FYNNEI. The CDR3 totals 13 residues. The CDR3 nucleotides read TGTGCCAGCGGACTAGCGGGCAGCCACGAGCAGTACTTC. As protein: CASGLAGSHEQYF.